This entry lists 10 T cell receptor beta chains sequenced from one sample in a study of shared clonotypes between healthy human individuals. TCRdb's table, derived via immunoSEQ multiplex PCR, lists solely in-frame clones and lacks some. The table includes over a million clones, approximately 98.5% detected once. The source material was naive CD4+ T cells sorted from blood. The subset: CD45RA+ positively selected. All receptors come from a man aged 30 to 39 in good health.

The V and J genes are TRBV13 and TRBJ2-2, with no clear D. V was cut by 4 bases and J by 3 bases, with 9 bases left in between. Germline values: CDR1 PRHDT, CDR2 FYEKMQ (reference sequence). The CDR3 length is 14 residues. The CDR3 DNA follows: TGTGCCAGCAGCTCGCAACGTTACACCGGGGAGCTGTTTTTT. Amino acid sequence: CASSSQRYTGELFF.

The chain links TRBV4-1 to TRBJ2-7, with 7 bases matching TRBD1. V dropped 6 bases and J dropped 4; count of bases not matched to a gene: 3. The germline CDR1 and CDR2 sequences are MGHRA and YSYEKL. This CDR3 region has 12 residues. The CDR3, as DNA: TGCGCCAGCAGTGACAGGGCTTACGAGCAGTACTTC. Residues: CASSDRAYEQYF.

The chain carries TRBV4-1 and TRBJ2-7; the D call may be TRBD1 or TRBD2 (5 bases each). Between the trimmed V and J ends, which lost 0 bases and 3 bases, there was a span of 18 bases. This CDR3 is built from 17 residues. Germline V gene sequence: CDR1 MGHRA, CDR2 YSYEKL. CDR3 nucleotide sequence: TGCGCCAGCAGCCAAGAGGGACGAAGTGGACTCCGCTACGAGCAGTACTTC. This sequence encodes CASSQEGRSGLRYEQYF.

This clone is a singleton in its sample. The J gene is TRBJ2-5, the V gene TRBV19; 10 nucleotides match TRBD2. The germline CDR1 and CDR2 sequences are LNHDA and SQIVND (reference sequence). CDR3 length: 14 amino acids. Trimming took 6 bases from V and 4 from J; bases not matched to a gene: 5. CDR3 loop: CASSLAGERETQYF. The DNA for the CDR3 is TGTGCCAGTAGCCTAGCGGGAGAAAGAGAGACCCAGTACTTC.

This rearrangement joins TRBV5-1 to TRBJ2-2, with 10 bases that match TRBD2. This CDR3 is 17 amino acids long. The germline CDR1 and CDR2 sequences are SGHRS and YFSETQ. V lost 1 base and J lost 5; bases outside the gene matches: 8. The CDR3 region is CASSLISGRAGTGELFF. CDR3 coding DNA: TGCGCCAGCAGCTTGATAAGCGGGAGGGCCGGTACCGGGGAGCTGTTTTTT.

V and J are TRBV9 and TRBJ2-1, with 10 bases fitting TRBD2. V was clipped by 4 bases and J by 0 bases; unmatched bases: 10. Germline CDR1 SGDLS, CDR2 YYNGEE. The CDR3 spans 18 residues. CDR3 sequence: CASSFRLPSGSSYNEQFF. CDR3 DNA: TGTGCCAGCAGCTTCCGACTGCCTAGCGGGAGCTCCTACAATGAGCAGTTCTTC.

This clone was detected once. This rearrangement joins TRBV7-3 to TRBJ1-2; no clear D gene. From germline, CDR1 is SGHTA and CDR2 FQGTGA. V dropped 4 bases and J dropped 12 bases, with 18 bases sitting between them. The CDR3 is made up of 13 amino acids. In nucleotides, the CDR3 is TGTGCCAGCAGCTCGTACAAGTCCATACGTGACACCTTC. It translates to CASSSYKSIRDTF.

The genes are TRBV11-2 and TRBJ1-2, with D hard to call. The CDR3 is 13 amino acids. The germline gives CDR1 SGHAT, CDR2 FQNNGV. V lost 3 bases to trimming and J lost 2 bases, with 7 bases between them. CDR3 amino acids: CASSFGMNYGYTF. The CDR3 nucleotides are TGTGCCAGCAGCTTCGGGATGAACTATGGCTACACCTTC.

J is TRBJ2-5 and V is TRBV29-1, with 7 bases that match TRBD2. V dropped 4 bases and J dropped 1; count of bases not matched to a gene: 3. The CDR3 has 13 residues. The germline V gene has CDR1 SQVTM and CDR2 ANQGSEA. The CDR3 DNA reads as TGCAGCGTTGCAGGCGGGGGCCAAGAGACCCAGTACTTC. The encoded protein is CSVAGGGQETQYF.

This clone is a singleton in its sample. CDR3 coding DNA: TGTGCCATCAGTCGCGGCGGGACTAGCGGTCCCGGGGAGCTGTTTTTT. It is translated as CAISRGGTSGPGELFF. The chain joins TRBV10-3 to TRBJ2-2, with 11 nucleotides matching TRBD2. After removal of 5 bases from V and 6 bases from J, the junction contained 8 bases not matched to a gene. The CDR3 is made up of 16 amino acids. The V gene's germline CDR1 is ENHRY and CDR2 SYGVKD.